These 18 T cell receptor beta chains share one sample of origin, sequenced in a study of T cells after yellow fever vaccination. TCRdb reprocessed the 5' RACE reads via MiXCR and lists one record per CDR3 protein. The sample has some 300,000 distinct CDR3 sequences, approximately 10% seen once. Specimen: CD4+ T cells sorted from PBMCs, collected 5 days after the yellow fever booster vaccination. These receptors were obtained from a man aged 18-30 years who received the YFV17D yellow fever vaccine.

V usage is TRBV11-1 and J usage is TRBJ1-2, with 8 bases lining up with TRBD1. This CDR3 comprises 14 residues. Per the germline V gene, CDR1 is SGHAT and CDR2 is FQDESV (reference sequence). After removal of 5 bases from V and 6 bases from J, the junction contained 8 bases not matched to a gene. The CDR3 protein is CASSPQPGGDGYTF. DNA for the CDR3: TGTGCCAGCAGCCCCCAGCCAGGGGGCGATGGCTACACCTTC.

The V and J genes are TRBV6-1 and TRBJ2-7; D gene uncertain. CDR1 and CDR2 (germline): MNHNS, SASEGT. This CDR3 comprises 13 residues. The ends were cut back, 2 bases at V and 1 base at J, with 6 bases in the middle. The CDR3 region has the DNA TGTGCCAGCAGTGAAATGGTTTCCTACGAGCAGTACTTC. This encodes CASSEMVSYEQYF.

J is TRBJ2-7 and V is TRBV4-3; the D gene could be TRBD1 or TRBD2 (6 bases each). This CDR3 comprises 15 residues. V shed 2 bases and J shed 4 bases, with 15 bases lying between them. Looked up from germline, CDR1 is LGHNA and CDR2 is YSLEER. CDR3 in DNA: TGCGCCAGCAGCCAAAGATGGGGGGCCACATACGAGCAGTACTTC. It yields the protein CASSQRWGATYEQYF.

The table lists this clonotype with a few counts. The chain has TRBV11-2 and TRBJ1-4, with D perhaps matching TRBD1 (5 bases). The germline V gene has CDR1 SGHAT and CDR2 FQNNGV. The V and J ends lost 5 bases and 8 bases respectively, with 15 bases between them. CDR3 size: 14 residues. Written as DNA, the CDR3 is TGTGCCAGCAGCCTCGACAGCTTCTCCGAAAAACTGTTTTTT. It specifies CASSLDSFSEKLFF. Using reference TRBV11-2 and TRBJ1-4 for the parts outside the CDR3, the full variable domain is EAGVAQSPRYKIIEKRQSVAFWCNPISGHATLYWYQQILGQGPKLLIQFQNNGVVDDSQLPKDRFSAERLKGVDSTLKIQPAKLEDSAVYLCASSLDSFSEKLFFGSGTQLSVL.

The CDR3 DNA reads as TGCGCCAGCAGCCAAGGTCTCGTGCGCAATCAGCCCCAGCATTTT. Translating gives CASSQGLVRNQPQHF. This chain connects TRBV4-3 to TRBJ1-5; D is undetermined. The CDR3 spans 15 residues. The V gene's germline CDR1 is LGHNA and CDR2 YSLEER. Trimming removed 1 base at V and 2 bases at J, with 9 bases between.

Turning to this clonotype: It may be a read error: a sequence one base away is much more abundant. V is TRBV15 and J is TRBJ2-1; 7 bases are shared with TRBD1. The CDR3 has 15 residues. V was pared by 1 base and J by 8 bases, with 8 bases of the junction left unmatched. From germline, CDR1 is LNHNV and CDR2 YYDKDF (reference sequence). The CDR3 bases are TGTGCCACCAGCAGAGGGACAGGCTACCGATATGAGCAGTTCTTC. Its protein is CATSRGTGYRYEQFF.

The rearrangement links TRBV12-3 or TRBV12-4 to TRBJ1-5; D unresolved. The germline V and J ends were trimmed by 3 bases and 3 bases, with 12 bases remaining between them. This CDR3 has 15 residues. Here the CDR3 reads CASSFSGGNNQPQHF. CDR3 nucleotides: TGTGCCAGCAGTTTCAGTGGCGGAAACAATCAGCCCCAGCATTTT.

The chain joins TRBV4-2 to TRBJ1-4; 7 bases are a match to TRBD1. With 5 bases clipped from V and 2 bases from J, the junction kept 5 bases outside the gene matches. The CDR3 has 15 residues. The germline V gene has CDR1 LGHNA and CDR2 YNFKEQ. DNA of the CDR3: TGTGCCAGCAGCACCGCGACAGGGACTAATGAAAAACTGTTTTTT. Amino acid sequence: CASSTATGTNEKLFF.

V gene TRBV4-1 combines with J gene TRBJ2-5; unclear D gene. With 1 base removed from V and 1 base from J, the gap between germline ends came to 10 bases. Germline V gene sequence: CDR1 MGHRA, CDR2 YSYEKL. This CDR3 has 15 residues. DNA of the CDR3: TGCGCCAGCAGCCAAGGGGGTCAGTTCCAAGAGACCCAGTACTTC. Its protein product is CASSQGGQFQETQYF.

This chain links TRBV3-1 with TRBJ1-6; TRBD1 matches at 9 bases. This CDR3 is 15 amino acids long. V lost 0 bases and J lost 11; bases outside the gene matches: 5. Germline V lookup: CDR1 LGHDT, CDR2 YNNKEL (reference sequence). In DNA form, the CDR3 reads TGTGCCAGCAGCCAAGAATCGGGACAGGGAACACCCCTCCACTTT. Protein product: CASSQESGQGTPLHF. Full variable domain (rest looked up from reference TRBV3-1 and TRBJ1-6): DTAVSQTPKYLVTQMGNDKSIKCEQNLGHDTMYWYKQDSKKFLKIMFSYNNKELIINETVPNRFSPKSPDKAHLNLHINSLELGDSAVYFCASSQESGQGTPLHFGNGTRLTVT.

This chain links TRBV7-2 with TRBJ2-3; D is uncertain. V was cut by 6 bases and J by 3 bases, with 7 bases left in between. Looked up from germline, CDR1 is SGHTA and CDR2 is FQGNSA. This CDR3 is built from 12 residues. The DNA for the CDR3 is TGTGCCAGCAGGGTCCAAACAGATACGCAGTATTTT. Amino acid sequence: CASRVQTDTQYF.

A few counts support this clonotype. The V call is TRBV10-3, the J call TRBJ2-2; tentative D call: TRBD2 (6 bases). The V gene's germline CDR1 is ENHRY and CDR2 SYGVKD. Between the trimmed V and J ends, which lost 4 bases and 2 bases, there was a span of 8 bases. This CDR3 spans 14 amino acids. The CDR3 DNA reads TGTGCCATCAGTGGGGACTTTAACACCGGGGAGCTGTTTTTT. It specifies CAISGDFNTGELFF.

This chain uses TRBV7-9 with TRBJ2-6, with D maybe TRBD1 (5 bases). The CDR3 has 15 residues. CDR1 is SEHNR and CDR2 is FQNEAQ in the germline V gene (reference sequence). Trimming removed 7 bases at V and 0 bases at J, with 10 bases between. CDR3 protein: CASTVGASGANVLTF. The CDR3 nucleotides read TGTGCCAGCACCGTTGGGGCCTCTGGGGCCAACGTCCTGACTTTC. Complete variable domain (other parts from reference TRBV7-9 and TRBJ2-6): DTGVSQNPRHKITKRGQNVTFRCDPISEHNRLYWYRQTLGQGPEFLTYFQNEAQLEKSRLLSDRFSAERPKGSFSTLEIQRTEQGDSAMYLCASTVGASGANVLTFGAGSRLTVL.

This rearrangement joins TRBV5-3 to TRBJ2-5; D gene ambiguous. TRBV5-3 belongs to the ORF category, with a function that is uncertain. Trimming took 2 bases from V and 4 from J, leaving 3 bases between them. This CDR3 has 11 residues. The CDR3 nucleotides are TGTGCCAGAAGCTTTTCAGAGACCCAGTACTTC. It specifies CARSFSETQYF.

This clonotype was detected many times. The chain employs TRBV5-1 and TRBJ1-6; 9 positions agree with TRBD1. Germline V gene sequence: CDR1 SGHRS, CDR2 YFSETQ. V was clipped by 7 bases and J by 10 bases; unmatched bases: 18. This CDR3 contains 17 residues. As DNA, the CDR3 is TGCGCCAGCGCTATATCGTCCGGGGGACAGGGTGGGTCACCCCTCCACTTT. This codes for CASAISSGGQGGSPLHF.

This clonotype has more than one count but fewer than ten. A read error may explain this, as a much larger clone is one base away. The chain couples TRBV5-4 to TRBJ1-5, with D uncertain. Germline V gene lookup returns CDR1 SGHNT and CDR2 YYREEE (reference sequence). The germline V and J ends were trimmed by 0 bases and 3 bases, with 4 bases remaining between them. The CDR3 length is 13 residues. The DNA of the CDR3 is TGTGCCAGCAGCTTGGACTACAATCAGCCCCAGCATTTT. It yields the protein CASSLDYNQPQHF.

The V call is TRBV3-1, the J call TRBJ1-1; a weak D match, TRBD1 (5 bases). This CDR3 region has 13 residues. Trimming left V 2 bases short and J 7 bases short, with 11 bases between. The germline CDR1 and CDR2 sequences are LGHDT and YNNKEL (reference sequence). CDR3 DNA sequence: TGTGCCAGCAGCCAAACCGGGACTGGTGAAGCTTTCTTT. This sequence encodes CASSQTGTGEAFF.

The gene calls are TRBV6-5 and TRBJ1-3; D perhaps matches TRBD1 (5 bases). Germline V gives CDR1 MNHEY, CDR2 SVGAGI. Deletions cut 0 bases from V and 4 bases from J, with 19 bases between. The CDR3 spans 18 residues. The CDR3 loop is CASSYSRLGGLRGNTIYF. In DNA form, the CDR3 reads TGTGCCAGCAGTTACTCGCGACTCGGGGGATTGAGGGGAAACACCATATATTTT.